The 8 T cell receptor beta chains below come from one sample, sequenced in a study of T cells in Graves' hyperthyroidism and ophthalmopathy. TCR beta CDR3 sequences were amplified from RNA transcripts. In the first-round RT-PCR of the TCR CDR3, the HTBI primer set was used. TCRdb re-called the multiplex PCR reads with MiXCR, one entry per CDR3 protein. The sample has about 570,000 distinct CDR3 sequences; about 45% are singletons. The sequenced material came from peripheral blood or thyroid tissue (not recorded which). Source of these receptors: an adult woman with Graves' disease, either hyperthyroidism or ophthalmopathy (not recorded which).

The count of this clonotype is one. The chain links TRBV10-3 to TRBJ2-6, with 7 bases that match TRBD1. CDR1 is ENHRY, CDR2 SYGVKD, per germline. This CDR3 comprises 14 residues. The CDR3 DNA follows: TGTGCTAAACAGGGGACGGCTGGGGCCAACGTCCTGACTTTC. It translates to CAKQGTAGANVLTF.

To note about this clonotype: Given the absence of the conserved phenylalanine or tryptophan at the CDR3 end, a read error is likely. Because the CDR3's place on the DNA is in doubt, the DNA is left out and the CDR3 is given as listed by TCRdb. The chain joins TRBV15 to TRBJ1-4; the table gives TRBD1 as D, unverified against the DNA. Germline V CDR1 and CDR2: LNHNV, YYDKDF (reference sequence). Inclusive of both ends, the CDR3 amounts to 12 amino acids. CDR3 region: CATSSLDRRKEY.

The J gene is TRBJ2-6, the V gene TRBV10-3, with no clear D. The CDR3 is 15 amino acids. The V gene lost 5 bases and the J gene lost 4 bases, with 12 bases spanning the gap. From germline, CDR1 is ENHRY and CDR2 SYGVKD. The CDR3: CAISQSNTGANVLTF. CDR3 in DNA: TGTGCCATCAGTCAATCGAACACCGGGGCCAACGTCCTGACTTTC.

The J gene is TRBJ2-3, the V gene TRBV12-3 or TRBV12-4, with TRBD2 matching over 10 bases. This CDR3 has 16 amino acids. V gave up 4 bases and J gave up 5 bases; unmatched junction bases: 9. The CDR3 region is CASSSRSGRWGDTQYF. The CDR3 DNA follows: TGTGCCAGCAGTTCCCGTAGCGGGAGGTGGGGAGATACGCAGTATTTT.

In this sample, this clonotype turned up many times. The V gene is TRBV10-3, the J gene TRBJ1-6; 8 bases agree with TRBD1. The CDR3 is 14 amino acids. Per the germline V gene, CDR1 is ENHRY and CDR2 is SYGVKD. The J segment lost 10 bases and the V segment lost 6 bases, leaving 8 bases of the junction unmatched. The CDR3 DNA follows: TGTGCCATCAGCTACGGACAGGGAGACTCACCCCTCCACTTT. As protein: CAISYGQGDSPLHF.

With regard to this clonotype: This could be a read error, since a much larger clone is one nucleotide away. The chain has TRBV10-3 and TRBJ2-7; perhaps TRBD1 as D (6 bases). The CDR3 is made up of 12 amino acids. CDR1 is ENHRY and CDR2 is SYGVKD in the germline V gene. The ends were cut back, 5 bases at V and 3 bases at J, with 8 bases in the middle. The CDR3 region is CAISRTVYEQYF. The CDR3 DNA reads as TGTGCCATCAGTCGGACAGTCTACGAGCAGTACTTC.

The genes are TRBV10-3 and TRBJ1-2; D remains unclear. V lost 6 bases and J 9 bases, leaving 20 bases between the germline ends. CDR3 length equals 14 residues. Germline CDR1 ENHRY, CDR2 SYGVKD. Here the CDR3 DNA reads TGTGCCATCAGGGGCGCGGGTCAGGTTCGTCGCTACACCTTC. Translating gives CAIRGAGQVRRYTF.

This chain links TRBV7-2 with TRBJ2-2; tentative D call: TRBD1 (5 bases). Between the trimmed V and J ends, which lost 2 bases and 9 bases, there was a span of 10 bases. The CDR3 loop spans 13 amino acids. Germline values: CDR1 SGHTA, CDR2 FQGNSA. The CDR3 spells CASSLKGLRELFF. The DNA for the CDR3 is TGTGCCAGCAGCTTAAAGGGGCTTAGGGAGCTGTTTTTT.